The clone carrying this T cell receptor beta chain has just a few counts. Its antigen is still unknown. This entry belongs to a study of vaccination and CD4 T cells after COVID-19. Sequencing of cultured CD4+ T cell DNA used the Oncomine TCR Beta short-read assay. TCRdb re-analysed the PCR reads in MiXCR, keeping a single row per CDR3 protein. The data contain under 20,000 distinct CDR3 sequences, roughly 43% of them singletons. Specified treatment: roughly 11-day PBMC culture with coronavirus spike peptide pools or control peptides (ViraFEST assay). V shed 7 bases and J shed 8 bases, with 12 bases lying between them. In germline, CDR1 is MDHEN, CDR2 SYDVKM. The CDR3 covers 13 residues.

The chain recombines TRBV28 with TRBJ1-6; D is unresolved. Sequences were derived from CD4+ T cells from blood, cultured in vitro, sampled after SARS-CoV-2 vaccination. This TCR came from a human donor who had recovered from COVID-19. CDR3 DNA sequence: TGTGCCAGCACCCCGGGGATTCATTCACCCCTCCACTTT. Its protein is CASTPGIHSPLHF.